The 32 T cell receptor beta chains below all came from one sample that was sequenced in a study of patients and donors after allogeneic stem cell transplantation. Using its own MiXCR run on the RT-PCR reads, TCRdb lists one record per CDR3 protein. This table has 10,000 to 13,000 distinct CDR3 sequences, around 20% appearing once. The sequencing input was blood, either unsorted or a sorted T cell fraction (not recorded which). Receptors originate from a human donor who was either an allogeneic HSCT recipient or a stem cell or donor lymphocyte infusion donor (not recorded which). It is not recorded whose cells these are; they may come from a transplant donor.

J is TRBJ2-1 and V is TRBV6-5; D is unclear. Germline loops: CDR1 MNHEY, CDR2 SVGAGI. V shed 0 bases and J shed 10 bases, with 4 bases lying between them. CDR3 length: 11 residues. The DNA for the CDR3 is TGTGCCAGCAGTTACTCTGGCGAGCAGTTCTTC. This sequence encodes CASSYSGEQFF.

J is TRBJ2-1 and V is TRBV30; a possible D gene is TRBD1 (6 bases). Trimming removed 1 base from V and 6 bases from J, with 7 bases in between. Germline CDR1 GTSNPN, CDR2 SVGIG (reference sequence). This CDR3 region has 12 residues. The CDR3 DNA reads TGTGCCTGGAGTGAACAGGGCAATGAGCAGTTCTTC. Protein product: CAWSEQGNEQFF. Supplemented by reference TRBV30 and TRBJ2-1, the full variable domain reads SQTIHQWPATLVQPVGSPLSLECTVEGTSNPNLYWYRQAAGRGLQLLFYSVGIGQISSEVPQNLSASRPQDRQFILSSKKLLLSDSGFYLCAWSEQGNEQFFGPGTRLTVL.

There are a few counts of this clonotype. The chain uses TRBV27 and TRBJ2-5, with D possibly matching TRBD2 (5 bases). Trimming left V 4 bases short and J 5 bases short, with 11 bases between. CDR3 length: 13 amino acids. Germline lookup yields CDR1 MNHEY and CDR2 SMNVEV (reference sequence). The CDR3 region is CASSSRREETQYF. CDR3 DNA: TGTGCCAGCAGTTCTCGAAGGGAGGAGACCCAGTACTTC.

This clonotype showed up just a few times. The J gene is TRBJ1-6, the V gene TRBV20-1; a possible D gene is TRBD1 (5 bases). CDR1 DFQATT and CDR2 SNEGSKA come from the germline V gene (reference sequence). The CDR3 is 18 amino acids. Trimming cost V 0 bases and J 5 bases, with 20 bases left between them. CDR3 sequence: CSARDRLQFWGDNSPLHF. DNA of the CDR3: TGCAGTGCTAGAGATCGCCTTCAGTTTTGGGGGGATAATTCACCCCTCCACTTT.

There are a few counts of this clonotype. The chain carries TRBV9 and TRBJ1-6, with no clear D. Germline CDR1 SGDLS, CDR2 YYNGEE. V lost 0 bases to trimming and J lost 0 bases, with 7 bases between them. The CDR3 is made up of 16 amino acids. This chain's CDR3 is CASSVGVGSYNSPLHF. The CDR3 coding sequence is TGTGCCAGCAGCGTAGGGGTGGGCTCCTATAATTCACCCCTCCACTTT.

The genes are TRBV5-6 and TRBJ2-1, with a possible D match to TRBD2 (6 bases). The CDR3 sequence is 13 residues long. V was shortened by 2 bases and J by 6 bases, with 9 bases between the two germline ends. Germline V gene data show CDR1 as SGHDT and CDR2 as YYEEEE. The CDR3 here is CASSFPGVNEQFF. CDR3 bases: TGTGCCAGCAGCTTTCCGGGGGTCAATGAGCAGTTCTTC.

The J gene is TRBJ2-2, the V gene TRBV12-3 or TRBV12-4; TRBD1 agrees at 7 bases. Trimming cost V 3 bases and J 0 bases; bases outside gene matches: 4. The CDR3 extends over 16 amino acids. The CDR3 sequence: CASSFRGGANTGELFF. As DNA, the CDR3 is TGTGCCAGCAGTTTTAGAGGGGGCGCGAACACCGGGGAGCTGTTTTTT.

The table lists this clonotype with many counts. The chain recombines TRBV6-5 with TRBJ1-1; possibly TRBD1 for D (5 bases). The V gene's germline CDR1 is MNHEY and CDR2 SVGAGI. V was shortened by 4 bases and J by 4 bases, with 16 bases between the two germline ends. The CDR3 contains 15 residues. CDR3: CASSSSGSEATEAFF. DNA of the CDR3: TGTGCCAGCAGTTCATCAGGGAGTGAGGCCACTGAAGCTTTCTTT.

This chain joins TRBV6-1 and TRBJ1-2, with D maybe TRBD1 (5 bases). Germline V gene sequence: CDR1 MNHNS, CDR2 SASEGT. The CDR3 runs 13 residues. V was clipped by 5 bases and J by 4 bases, with 11 bases between them. CDR3 sequence reads: CASSPGRGYGYTF. DNA for the CDR3: TGTGCCAGCAGTCCGGGACGTGGCTATGGCTACACCTTC.

In this sample, this clonotype turned up many times. J is TRBJ1-1 and V is TRBV5-1; TRBD1 might be the D (6 bases). CDR1 SGHRS and CDR2 YFSETQ come from the germline V gene. The V and J ends lost 0 bases and 3 bases respectively, with 21 bases between them. This CDR3 is built from 18 residues. The CDR3, as DNA: TGCGCCAGCAGCTTGGTTCCCCCCAACACGGGGGCCCACACTGAAGCTTTCTTT. Its protein product is CASSLVPPNTGAHTEAFF.

V and J are TRBV13 and TRBJ2-7; TRBD1 agrees at 7 bases. Germline loops: CDR1 PRHDT, CDR2 FYEKMQ (reference sequence). V lost 3 bases to trimming and J lost 5 bases; unmatched junction nucleotides: 10. This CDR3 has 15 residues. This CDR3 reads CASSFDREISNEQYF. The CDR3 DNA follows: TGTGCCAGCAGCTTCGACAGGGAGATTTCGAACGAGCAGTACTTC. The variable domain in full, completed from reference TRBV13 and TRBJ2-7, reads AAGVIQSPRHLIKEKRETATLKCYPIPRHDTVYWYQQGPGQDPQFLISFYEKMQSDKGSIPDRFSAQQFSDYHSELNMSSLELGDSALYFCASSFDREISNEQYFGPGTRLTVT.

This clonotype appeared a few times. The V gene is TRBV7-2, the J gene TRBJ1-2; D is unclear. Germline V gene data show CDR1 as SGHTA and CDR2 as FQGNSA. The CDR3 has 15 residues. V was trimmed by 1 base and J by 9 bases, leaving 18 bases between them. The chain's CDR3 is CASSLVFQAGISYTF. The CDR3 bases are TGTGCCAGCAGCTTAGTATTTCAGGCCGGGATCAGCTACACCTTC.

The chain employs TRBV6-5 and TRBJ1-2; tentatively, D is TRBD1 (5 bases). Between the trimmed V and J ends, which lost 4 bases and 2 bases, there was a span of 14 bases. CDR1 is MNHEY and CDR2 is SVGAGI in the germline V gene. The CDR3 runs to 15 residues. The CDR3 loop reads CASSSWGRGNYGYTF. Written as DNA, the CDR3 is TGTGCCAGCAGTTCCTGGGGACGGGGAAACTATGGCTACACCTTC.

The chain carries TRBV3-1 and TRBJ2-3; 9 nucleotides match TRBD2. The V gene's germline CDR1 is LGHDT and CDR2 YNNKEL (reference sequence). The CDR3 has 16 residues. After removal of 0 bases from V and 3 bases from J, the junction contained 4 bases not matched to a gene. The DNA of the CDR3 is TGTGCCAGCAGCCAAGAGGGCGGGGGGGGAACAGATACGCAGTATTTT. Its protein is CASSQEGGGGTDTQYF.

The count of this clonotype is one. V gene TRBV18 combines with J gene TRBJ2-3, with TRBD1 matching over 8 bases. CDR3 length equals 13 residues. V shed 3 bases and J 15 bases; nucleotides not matched to a gene: 11. Looked up from germline, CDR1 is KGHSH and CDR2 is LQKENI. CDR3 amino acids: CASSPPGGQGRYF. DNA for the CDR3: TGTGCCAGCTCACCTCCCGGCGGACAGGGCCGATATTTT.

V and J are TRBV5-1 and TRBJ1-1; D not certain. Germline V gives CDR1 SGHRS, CDR2 YFSETQ. Trimming removed 2 bases from V and 0 bases from J, with 11 bases in between. The CDR3 is 15 amino acids. For the CDR3, the DNA is TGCGCCAGCAGCTTCCTTTCGGGCATGAACACTGAAGCTTTCTTT. Its translation: CASSFLSGMNTEAFF.

This clonotype was recorded at least ten times. The chain combines TRBV12-3 or TRBV12-4 with TRBJ2-5; D gene ambiguous. The CDR3 extends over 11 amino acids. Trimming took 3 bases from V and 3 from J, leaving 2 bases between them. The CDR3 loop is CASSFEETQYF. Here the CDR3 DNA reads TGTGCCAGCAGTTTCGAAGAGACCCAGTACTTC.

This clonotype was seen at least ten times. The chain uses TRBV12-3 or TRBV12-4 and TRBJ1-6; a weak D match, TRBD1 (6 bases). This CDR3 is 16 amino acids long. The V end lost 5 bases, the J end lost 3 bases, and 14 bases lay between the germline ends. The CDR3 sequence is CASSPRGGGYNSPLHF. As DNA, the CDR3 is TGTGCCAGCAGTCCCAGGGGAGGTGGCTATAATTCACCCCTCCACTTT.

The table lists this clonotype with many counts. V usage is TRBV12-3 or TRBV12-4 and J usage is TRBJ2-4; the D gene is possibly TRBD2 (6 bases). V lost 5 bases and J 5 bases, leaving 16 bases between the germline ends. This CDR3 has 15 residues. CDR3 bases: TGTGCCAGCAGTCGAACCTGGGACTTACAAAACATTCAGTACTTC. This encodes CASSRTWDLQNIQYF.

The chain joins TRBV7-2 to TRBJ2-5, with a possible D match to TRBD1 (5 bases). The CDR3 extends over 15 amino acids. Per the germline V gene, CDR1 is SGHTA and CDR2 is FQGNSA. Trimming pared 0 bases from V and 1 base from J, leaving 9 bases between. CDR3 in amino acids: CASSLAGRAQETQYF. CDR3 coding DNA: TGTGCCAGCAGCTTAGCAGGCAGGGCCCAAGAGACCCAGTACTTC.

This clonotype was recorded at least ten times. V gene TRBV7-9 combines with J gene TRBJ2-3, with D maybe TRBD1 (6 bases). Germline values: CDR1 SEHNR, CDR2 FQNEAQ (reference sequence). With 5 bases removed from V and 6 bases from J, the gap between germline ends came to 15 bases. This CDR3 is built from 14 residues. The CDR3 DNA reads TGTGCCAGCAGCCCCGGGGCAGGGGTTGATACGCAGTATTTT. Protein sequence: CASSPGAGVDTQYF.

This clonotype was recorded at least ten times. The chain recombines TRBV30 with TRBJ1-5, with D uncertain. Germline-derived CDR1 and CDR2 are GTSNPN and SVGIG (reference sequence). Trimming removed 2 bases at V and 5 bases at J, with 10 bases between. There are 13 residues in the CDR3. CDR3 in amino acids: CAWSREGDQPQHF. The CDR3 DNA sequence: TGTGCCTGGAGTCGGGAAGGAGATCAGCCCCAGCATTTT.

This clonotype was observed at least ten times. The CDR3: CAPSNRDSREKLFF. As DNA, the CDR3 is TGTGCCCCCTCAAACCGGGACTCGCGGGAAAAACTGTTTTTT. The V and J genes are TRBV15 and TRBJ1-4; D is perhaps TRBD1 (5 bases). The CDR3 loop spans 14 amino acids. The germline V gene has CDR1 LNHNV and CDR2 YYDKDF (reference sequence). Trimming left V 11 bases short and J 8 bases short, with 21 bases between.

In its sample, this clonotype was seen once. A read error may account for a junction end that differs from germline. This chain uses TRBV20-1 with TRBJ1-3; D ambiguous. CDR3 length: 13 amino acids. CDR1 DFQATT and CDR2 SNEGSKA come from the germline V gene (reference sequence). The CDR3 reads CGASSEGGNTIYF. The CDR3 nucleotides are TGCGGTGCTTCCAGTGAGGGCGGAAACACCATATATTTT.

The rearrangement links TRBV6-1 to TRBJ1-3; D remains unclear. Trimming left V 8 bases short and J 0 bases short, with 11 bases between. Germline lookup yields CDR1 MNHNS and CDR2 SASEGT. The CDR3 contains 14 residues. The DNA of the CDR3 is TGTGCCAGCGGGCTGGCGGCCTCTGGAAACACCATATATTTT. Amino acid sequence: CASGLAASGNTIYF.

This clonotype has just a few counts. J is TRBJ1-1 and V is TRBV7-9; D unclear. The CDR3 consists of 13 residues. Between the trimmed V and J ends, which lost 5 bases and 3 bases, there was a span of 10 bases. CDR1 and CDR2 from the germline V gene are SEHNR and FQNEAQ (reference sequence). The CDR3 DNA reads TGTGCCAGCAGCCCTCCAGGTTACACTGAAGCTTTCTTT. Encoded protein: CASSPPGYTEAFF. The full variable domain, with the rest looked up from reference TRBV7-9 and TRBJ1-1, is DTGVSQNPRHKITKRGQNVTFRCDPISEHNRLYWYRQTLGQGPEFLTYFQNEAQLEKSRLLSDRFSAERPKGSFSTLEIQRTEQGDSAMYLCASSPPGYTEAFFGQGTRLTVV.

This clonotype has ten or more counts. This chain uses TRBV19 with TRBJ1-6, with no clear D. This CDR3 region has 16 residues. In germline, CDR1 is LNHDA, CDR2 SQIVND (reference sequence). Deletions cut 5 bases from V and 10 bases from J, with 21 bases between. The CDR3 protein is CASSAPGRGRGSPLHF. The DNA for the CDR3 is TGTGCCAGTAGTGCGCCCGGACGAGGTCGCGGGTCACCCCTCCACTTT.

About this clonotype: A junction boundary mismatches the germline segment, possibly from a read error. This rearrangement joins TRBV7-2 to TRBJ1-5; D gene ambiguous. The length of the CDR3 is 14 residues. In germline, CDR1 is SGHTA, CDR2 FQGNSA. The CDR3 nucleotides are TGTGCCAGCAGCTTTATAGGGAATAATCAGCCCCGGCATTTT. Its translation: CASSFIGNNQPRHF. The full variable domain, completed using reference TRBV7-2 and TRBJ1-5, is GAGVSQSPSNKVTEKGKDVELRCDPISGHTALYWYRQSLGQGLEFLIYFQGNSAPDKSGLPSDRFSAERTGGSVSTLTIQRTQQEDSAVYLCASSFIGNNQPRHFGDGTRLSIL.

This clonotype was recorded many times. This chain uses TRBV7-2 with TRBJ1-6; 10 bases are a match to TRBD1. Germline assignment: CDR1 SGHTA and CDR2 FQGNSA. V lost 4 bases and J lost 8; bases outside the gene matches: 8. The CDR3 contains 16 residues. The CDR3 coding sequence is TGTGCCAGCAGCTCCGATCCCGGGACAGGGGATTCACCCCTCCACTTT. Its translation: CASSSDPGTGDSPLHF.

V usage is TRBV6-2 or TRBV6-3 and J usage is TRBJ2-2; D is uncertain. The V and J ends lost 2 bases and 5 bases respectively, with 6 bases between them. Germline V gene data show CDR1 as MNHEY and CDR2 as SVGEGT. The CDR3 consists of 13 residues. As DNA, the CDR3 is TGTGCCAGCAGTTACCTGACGACCGGGGAGCTGTTTTTT. Amino acids: CASSYLTTGELFF.

This chain links TRBV7-9 with TRBJ2-1; possibly TRBD2 for D (5 bases). Germline values: CDR1 SEHNR, CDR2 FQNEAQ (reference sequence). The CDR3 totals 10 residues. CDR3 sequence reads: CVPGGNEQFF. CDR3 nucleotides: TGTGTGCCCGGCGGGAATGAGCAGTTCTTC.

This clonotype was seen only a few times. V gene TRBV7-3 combines with J gene TRBJ2-1; TRBD2 matches at 7 bases. With V trimmed by 8 bases and J by 10 bases, 14 bases remained unmatched. The germline V gene has CDR1 SGHTA and CDR2 FQGTGA. The CDR3 has 14 residues. CDR3: CASGRAGSLSEQFF. In DNA, the CDR3 is TGTGCCAGCGGTCGAGCGGGATCTTTAAGCGAGCAGTTCTTC. Full variable domain (missing parts from reference TRBV7-3 and TRBJ2-1): GAGVSQTPSNKVTEKGKYVELRCDPISGHTALYWYRQSLGQGPEFLIYFQGTGAADDSGLPNDRFFAVRPEGSVSTLKIQRTERGDSAVYLCASGRAGSLSEQFFGPGTRLTVL.